This T cell receptor (beta chain) was recorded in a study of T cell responses to AZD1222 COVID-19 vaccine. About the study: Doses given second, at about 4 or about 12 weeks, were pooled.

Sequenced by immunoSEQ multiplex PCR; TCRdb stores in-frame clones only, minus some. This sample has over 150,000 clones; 88% occur once, and the top ten carry roughly 2.9%. The study, taken as a whole, reports: The reported proportion of spike-specific TCRs targeting unmutated variant regions was nearly half.

Concerning this clone itself: What it recognizes is unknown.

Germline CDR1 MNHEY, CDR2 SMNVEV (reference sequence). Trimming removed 1 base from V and 6 bases from J, with 12 bases in between. The CDR3 covers 14 residues. The chain couples TRBV27 to TRBJ1-1, with D unresolved. The sequences come from peripheral blood, collected on day 0 of AZD1222 vaccination. This receptor was identified in an adult in good health. The CDR3 coding sequence is TGTGCCAGCAGTTTATTGGGCAGAGCATCTGAAGCTTTCTTT. Translation: CASSLLGRASEAFF.